The next 28 T cell receptor beta chains were all read from a single sample in a study of shared clonotypes between healthy human individuals. Here immunoSEQ multiplex PCR was the method, and the copy in TCRdb shows in-frame clones only, minus some. The sample has over 95,000 clones; more than 45% are singletons. The specimen was PBMCs. The source is a woman aged 40 to 50 in good health. Some clones in this sample may be carry-over from other donors' samples.

The table lists this clone with a few counts. The chain has TRBV30 and TRBJ1-2; 8 nucleotides agree with TRBD1. The ends lost 3 bases at V and 8 bases at J; junction bases unmatched: 11. The length of the CDR3 is 14 residues. Germline CDR1 is GTSNPN and CDR2 is SVGIG (reference sequence). This CDR3 is CAWRRKRQGPGYTF. DNA for the CDR3: TGTGCCTGGAGGCGGAAGCGACAGGGGCCAGGCTACACCTTC.

The J gene is TRBJ2-1, the V gene TRBV28, with 7 bases fitting TRBD1. The CDR3 extends over 16 amino acids. V lost 5 bases and J lost 3; bases outside the gene matches: 10. The germline V gene encodes CDR1 MDHEN and CDR2 SYDVKM. The CDR3 loop reads CASSALGTAIYNEQFF. CDR3 coding DNA: TGTGCCAGCAGTGCTCTAGGGACAGCCATCTACAATGAGCAGTTCTTC.

Worth noting for this clone: The germline gene is not matched at one end of the junction; a read error may be the cause. This rearrangement joins TRBV5-1 to TRBJ1-2; no definite D call. The CDR3 extends over 15 amino acids. In germline, CDR1 is SGHRS, CDR2 YFSETQ. The CDR3 reads CASSLVGGPNCGYTF. DNA for the CDR3: TGCGCCAGCAGCTTGGTTGGAGGGCCGAACTGTGGCTACACCTTC.

This clone came up many times. Other nucleotide sequences from this sample produce the same CDR3. This sequence joins TRBV7-6 and TRBJ1-2, with a tentative D call TRBD1 (5 bases). V shed 2 bases and J shed 5 bases, with 9 bases lying between them. The CDR3 consists of 13 residues. Germline values: CDR1 SGHVS, CDR2 FNYEAQ. Here the CDR3 DNA reads TGTGCCAGCAGCTTAAGACAGCAATATGGCTACACCTTC. Translated: CASSLRQQYGYTF.

This rearrangement joins TRBV28 to TRBJ1-2; the D gene is possibly TRBD1 (6 bases). The V end was cut by 2 bases, the J end by 3 bases, with 13 bases between. This CDR3 region has 15 residues. Germline values: CDR1 MDHEN, CDR2 SYDVKM. For the CDR3, the DNA is TGTGCCAGCAGTTTAACGACAGGACCTTACTATGGCTACACCTTC. This translates into CASSLTTGPYYGYTF.

Comment on this clone: A read error likely explains this, since a far larger clone differs by one base. The chain employs TRBV10-2 and TRBJ2-7; 10 nucleotides agree with TRBD2. Per the germline V gene, CDR1 is WSHSY and CDR2 is SAAADI. V lost 10 bases and J lost 5; bases outside the gene matches: 11. This CDR3 comprises 14 residues. CDR3 sequence: CANTPGLAWHEQYF. The DNA of the CDR3 is TGCGCCAACACTCCGGGACTAGCGTGGCACGAGCAGTACTTC.

This clone has at least ten counts. The chain combines TRBV6-5 with TRBJ1-1; TRBD1 matches at 7 bases. Per the germline V gene, CDR1 is MNHEY and CDR2 is SVGAGI. V was clipped by 7 bases and J by 4 bases; unmatched bases: 9. The CDR3 runs 14 residues. The CDR3 loop reads CASNGRQGSTEAFF. The CDR3 DNA sequence: TGTGCCAGCAACGGACGACAGGGTAGCACTGAAGCTTTCTTT.

To note about this clone: A far larger clone is one nucleotide away, so this likely arose from a read error. The genes are TRBV30 and TRBJ2-5; 15 bases map to TRBD2. The germline gives CDR1 GTSNPN, CDR2 SVGIG (reference sequence). The CDR3 extends over 17 amino acids. CDR3 amino acids: CARSLRGLAGGQETQYF. In DNA, the CDR3 is TGTGCCCGGAGCCTTAGGGGACTAGCGGGAGGCCAAGAGACCCAGTACTTC.

The chain uses TRBV29-1 and TRBJ1-3, with TRBD1 as a possible D gene (6 bases). Germline CDR1 is SQVTM and CDR2 is ANQGSEA. The V end was cut by 0 bases, the J end by 2 bases, with 20 bases between. The CDR3 length is 18 residues. The CDR3 coding sequence is TGCAGCGTTGAAGATACGGGGGGCAGCTCAGAACCTGGAAACACCATATATTTT. As protein: CSVEDTGGSSEPGNTIYF.

The V gene is TRBV29-1, the J gene TRBJ2-3; weak D call: TRBD1 (5 bases). This CDR3 has 14 amino acids. V was cut by 3 bases and J by 1 base, with 11 bases left in between. CDR1 is SQVTM and CDR2 is ANQGSEA in the germline V gene. The CDR3 loop reads CSVEAKTGTDTQYF. Here the CDR3 DNA reads TGCAGCGTTGAGGCTAAGACAGGCACAGATACGCAGTATTTT.

This clone has only a few counts. The rearrangement joins TRBV5-1 to TRBJ2-5; 13 bases agree with TRBD2. Trimming took 4 bases from V and 1 from J; bases not matched to a gene: 4. The CDR3 contains 16 residues. Germline CDR1 is SGHRS and CDR2 is YFSETQ. The CDR3 spells CASSTGTSGTQETQYF. CDR3 DNA: TGCGCCAGCAGCACCGGGACTAGCGGGACCCAAGAGACCCAGTACTTC.

This chain joins TRBV4-3 and TRBJ2-7; D perhaps matches TRBD1 (5 bases). V lost 4 bases and J 6 bases, leaving 16 bases between the germline ends. CDR1 is LGHNA, CDR2 YSLEER, per germline. CDR3 size: 14 residues. The CDR3 here is CASSPTGESIEQYF. In nucleotides, the CDR3 is TGCGCCAGCAGCCCCACAGGTGAGAGTATCGAGCAGTACTTC.

V is TRBV7-8 and J is TRBJ2-7, with 13 bases aligning to TRBD2. The CDR3 is made up of 15 amino acids. CDR1 is SGHVS, CDR2 FQNEAQ, per germline. Unmatched junction bases numbered 7, after V lost 4 bases and J lost 7 bases. The CDR3 DNA reads as TGTGCCAGCAGCTCGGGACTAGCGGGAATCCGGGAGCAGTACTTC. Its translation: CASSSGLAGIREQYF.

V gene TRBV18 combines with J gene TRBJ2-5; D might be TRBD1 (6 bases). From germline, CDR1 is KGHSH and CDR2 LQKENI. V lost 3 bases and J lost 5, with 16 bases in between. CDR3 size: 15 residues. The chain's CDR3 is CASSPGTQQMETQYF. The CDR3, as DNA: TGTGCCAGCTCACCCGGGACACAACAAATGGAGACCCAGTACTTC.

This chain links TRBV6-1 with TRBJ1-3, with D perhaps matching TRBD1 (6 bases). This CDR3 is built from 15 residues. Trimming removed 5 bases from V and 0 bases from J, with 11 bases in between. The germline V gene encodes CDR1 MNHNS and CDR2 SASEGT. CDR3 sequence (DNA): TGTGCCAGCAGTAAGGACAGAGACTCTGGAAACACCATATATTTT. As protein: CASSKDRDSGNTIYF.

This chain links TRBV29-1 with TRBJ2-3; TRBD2 is a possible D gene (5 bases). The CDR3 length is 12 residues. Per germline, CDR1 SQVTM and CDR2 ANQGSEA. The V end lost 4 bases, the J end lost 2 bases, and 7 bases lay between the germline ends. CDR3 DNA sequence: TGCAGCGTTGGGGAGACCACAGATACGCAGTATTTT. The encoded protein is CSVGETTDTQYF.

This rearrangement joins TRBV28 to TRBJ1-4, with D perhaps TRBD1 (6 bases). With 4 bases removed from V and 0 bases from J, the gap between germline ends came to 15 bases. The CDR3 is 17 amino acids. Germline V gene data show CDR1 as MDHEN and CDR2 as SYDVKM. In DNA form, the CDR3 reads TGTGCCAGCAGTTCCCCCGGACAGCCCTCAACTAATGAAAAACTGTTTTTT. Its translation: CASSSPGQPSTNEKLFF.

This clone was seen repeatedly, ten times or more. V gene TRBV6-5 combines with J gene TRBJ2-6; D call uncertain. The V gene's germline CDR1 is MNHEY and CDR2 SVGAGI. V was trimmed by 4 bases and J by 4 bases, leaving 5 bases between them. CDR3 length equals 13 residues. CDR3 coding DNA: TGTGCCAGCAGTTTAGGCGGGGCCAACGTCCTGACTTTC. Amino acids: CASSLGGANVLTF.

As to this clone: The same CDR3 arises from other DNA sequences in this sample as well. The rearrangement joins TRBV7-9 to TRBJ2-3, with D unclear. Germline loops: CDR1 SEHNR, CDR2 FQNEAQ (reference sequence). V lost 5 bases, J lost 2 bases, and 8 bases lay in between. This CDR3 has 13 residues. CDR3 coding DNA: TGTGCCAGCAGCCCATACTACACAGATACGCAGTATTTT. Residues: CASSPYYTDTQYF.

The chain links TRBV29-1 to TRBJ2-5; D is unresolved. TRBJ2-7 explains the end of the DNA better; the J call may be wrong. Germline CDR1 SQVTM, CDR2 ANQGSEA. CDR3 length: 11 residues. The CDR3 nucleotides read TGCAGCGTGGAACAGAGCTACGAGCAGTACTTC. Translating it yields CSVEQSYEQYF.

V and J are TRBV2 and TRBJ1-5, with 7 bases lining up with TRBD1. The CDR3 has 15 amino acids. Germline V gene lookup returns CDR1 SNHLY and CDR2 FYNNEI. Trimming took 0 bases from V and 4 from J; bases not matched to a gene: 3. This chain's CDR3 is CASSEAGQKNQPQHF. In DNA form, the CDR3 reads TGTGCCAGCAGTGAAGCGGGACAGAAGAATCAGCCCCAGCATTTT.

The chain employs TRBV7-9 and TRBJ1-2, with 8 bases that match TRBD1. This CDR3 is built from 17 residues. Per germline, CDR1 SEHNR and CDR2 FQNEAQ (reference sequence). V was pared by 5 bases and J by 2 bases, with 13 bases of the junction left unmatched. The CDR3 nucleotides read TGTGCCAGCAGCCCCTTTCTGGGACAGGAAAGAAACTATGGCTACACCTTC. It specifies CASSPFLGQERNYGYTF.

With respect to this clone: Other DNA sequences in this sample translate to the same CDR3. J is TRBJ1-3 and V is TRBV30; D is ambiguous. The CDR3 loop spans 13 amino acids. Germline-derived CDR1 and CDR2 are GTSNPN and SVGIG (reference sequence). Trimming shortened V by 0 bases and J by 0 bases, and 3 bases separated the two germline ends. CDR3 sequence reads: CAWSVVSGNTIYF. The DNA for the CDR3 is TGTGCCTGGAGTGTTGTCTCTGGAAACACCATATATTTT.

J is TRBJ2-7 and V is TRBV28; D gene ambiguous. Germline CDR1 is MDHEN and CDR2 is SYDVKM. Trimming shortened V by 5 bases and J by 4 bases, and 6 bases separated the two germline ends. The CDR3 runs 11 residues. CDR3 bases: TGTGCCAGCAGTAGAAGGTACGAGCAGTACTTC. Its protein is CASSRRYEQYF. Combining the CDR3 with reference TRBV28 and TRBJ2-7 gives the whole variable domain DVKVTQSSRYLVKRTGEKVFLECVQDMDHENMFWYRQDPGLGLRLIYFSYDVKMKEKGDIPEGYSVSREKKERFSLILESASTNQTSMYLCASSRRYEQYFGPGTRLTVT.

This clone occurred a few times. This sequence joins TRBV28 and TRBJ2-3; 7 positions match TRBD2. Trimming cost V 6 bases and J 5 bases; bases outside gene matches: 8. From germline, CDR1 is MDHEN and CDR2 SYDVKM. This CDR3 region has 14 residues. CDR3 protein: CASSRRLAGDTQYF. The CDR3 DNA is TGTGCCAGCAGCCGGAGACTAGCTGGAGATACGCAGTATTTT.

This clone was picked up many times. J is TRBJ1-3 and V is TRBV7-2; the D gene is possibly TRBD1 (6 bases). The CDR3 has 17 residues. V was cut by 2 bases and J by 0 bases, with 14 bases left in between. Germline CDR1 SGHTA, CDR2 FQGNSA. The CDR3 loop is CASSLRSGAASGNTIYF. CDR3 in DNA: TGTGCCAGCAGCTTAAGGTCAGGGGCAGCCTCTGGAAACACCATATATTTT.

This chain joins TRBV28 and TRBJ2-2; no clear D gene. This CDR3 is built from 11 residues. The V end was cut by 3 bases, the J end by 8 bases, with 4 bases between. CDR1 is MDHEN and CDR2 is SYDVKM in the germline V gene. The CDR3 loop is CASSFLGELFF. In nucleotides, the CDR3 is TGTGCCAGCAGTTTTCTGGGGGAGCTGTTTTTT.

This clone was counted once. The rearrangement uses TRBV9 and TRBJ2-7; TRBD2 matches 15 bases. J was trimmed by 7 bases and V by 4 bases; bases with no gene match: 6. The length of the CDR3 is 15 residues. Germline V gene lookup returns CDR1 SGDLS and CDR2 YYNGEE. CDR3 protein: CASSPGLAGGREQYF. The CDR3 DNA follows: TGTGCCAGCAGCCCAGGACTAGCGGGAGGGCGGGAGCAGTACTTC.